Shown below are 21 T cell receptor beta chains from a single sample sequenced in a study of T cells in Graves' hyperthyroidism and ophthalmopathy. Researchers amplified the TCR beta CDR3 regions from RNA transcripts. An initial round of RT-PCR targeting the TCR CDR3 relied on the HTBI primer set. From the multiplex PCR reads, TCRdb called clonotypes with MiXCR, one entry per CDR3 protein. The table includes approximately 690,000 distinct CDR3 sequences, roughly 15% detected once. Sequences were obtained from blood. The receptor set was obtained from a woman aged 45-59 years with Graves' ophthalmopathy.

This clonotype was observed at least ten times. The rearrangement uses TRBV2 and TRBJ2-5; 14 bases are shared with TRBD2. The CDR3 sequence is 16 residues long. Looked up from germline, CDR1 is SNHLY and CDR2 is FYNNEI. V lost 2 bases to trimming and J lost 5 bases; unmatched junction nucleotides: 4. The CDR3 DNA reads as TGTGCCAGCAGTGAAAGACTAGCGGGAGGGTCGGAGACCCAGTACTTC. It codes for CASSERLAGGSETQYF.

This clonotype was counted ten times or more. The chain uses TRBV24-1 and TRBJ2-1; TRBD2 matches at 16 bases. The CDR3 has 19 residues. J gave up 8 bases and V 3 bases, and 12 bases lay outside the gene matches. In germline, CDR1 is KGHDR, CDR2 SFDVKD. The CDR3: CATSDAGTSGRGGGDEQFF. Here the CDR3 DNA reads TGTGCCACCAGTGATGCCGGGACTAGCGGGAGGGGTGGGGGGGATGAGCAGTTCTTC.

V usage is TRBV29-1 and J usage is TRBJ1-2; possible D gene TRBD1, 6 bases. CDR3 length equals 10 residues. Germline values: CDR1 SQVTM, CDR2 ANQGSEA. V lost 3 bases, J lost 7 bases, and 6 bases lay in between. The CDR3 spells CSVDRGGYTF. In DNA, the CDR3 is TGCAGCGTTGACAGGGGTGGCTACACCTTC.

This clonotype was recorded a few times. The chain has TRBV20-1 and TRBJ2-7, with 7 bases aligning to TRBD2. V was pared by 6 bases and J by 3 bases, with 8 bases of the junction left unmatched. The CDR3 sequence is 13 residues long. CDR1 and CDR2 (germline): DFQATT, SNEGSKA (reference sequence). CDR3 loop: CSAYTGTNYEQYF. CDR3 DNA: TGCAGTGCGTACACCGGGACTAACTACGAGCAGTACTTC.

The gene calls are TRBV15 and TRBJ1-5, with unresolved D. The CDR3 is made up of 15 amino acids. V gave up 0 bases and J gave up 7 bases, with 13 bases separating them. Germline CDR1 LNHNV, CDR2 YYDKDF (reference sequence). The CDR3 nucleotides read TGTGCCACCAGCAGAGATATTTTAAACCGACAGCCCCAGCATTTT. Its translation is CATSRDILNRQPQHF.

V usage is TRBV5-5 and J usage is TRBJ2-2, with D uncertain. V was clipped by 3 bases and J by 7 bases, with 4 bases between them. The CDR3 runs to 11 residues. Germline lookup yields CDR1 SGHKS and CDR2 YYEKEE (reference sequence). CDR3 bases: TGTGCCAGCAGCTCGATCGGGGAGCTGTTTTTT. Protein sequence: CASSSIGELFF.

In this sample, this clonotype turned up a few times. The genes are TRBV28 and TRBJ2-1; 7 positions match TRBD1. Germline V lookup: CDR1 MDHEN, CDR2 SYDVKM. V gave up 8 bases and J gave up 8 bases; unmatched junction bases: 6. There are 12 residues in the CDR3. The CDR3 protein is CASRDRPDEQFF. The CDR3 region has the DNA TGTGCCAGCCGGGACAGACCGGATGAGCAGTTCTTC.

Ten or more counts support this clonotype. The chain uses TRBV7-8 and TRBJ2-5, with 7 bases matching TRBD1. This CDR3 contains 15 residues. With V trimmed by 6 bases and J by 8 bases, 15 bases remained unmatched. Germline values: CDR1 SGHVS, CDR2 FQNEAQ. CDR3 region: CASRPIPTGPYTQYF. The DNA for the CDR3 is TGTGCCAGCAGACCAATTCCGACAGGGCCGTATACCCAGTACTTC.

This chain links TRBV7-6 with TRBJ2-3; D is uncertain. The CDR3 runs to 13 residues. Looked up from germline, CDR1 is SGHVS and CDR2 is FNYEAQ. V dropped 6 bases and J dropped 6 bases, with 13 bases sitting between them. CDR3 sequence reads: CASRLHPPDTQYF. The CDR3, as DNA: TGTGCCAGCAGGCTCCACCCCCCTGATACGCAGTATTTT. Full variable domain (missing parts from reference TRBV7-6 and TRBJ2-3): GAGVSQSPRYKVTKRGQDVALRCDPISGHVSLYWYRQALGQGPEFLTYFNYEAQQDKSGLPNDRFSAERPEGSISTLTIQRTEQRDSAMYRCASRLHPPDTQYFGPGTRLTVL.

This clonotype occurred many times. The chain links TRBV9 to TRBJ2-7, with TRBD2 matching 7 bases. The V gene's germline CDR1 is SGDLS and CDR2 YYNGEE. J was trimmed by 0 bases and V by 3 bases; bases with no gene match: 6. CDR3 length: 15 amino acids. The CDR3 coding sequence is TGTGCCAGCAGCGGGGGGGGGGGTAGCTCCTACGAGCAGTACTTC. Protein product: CASSGGGGSSYEQYF.

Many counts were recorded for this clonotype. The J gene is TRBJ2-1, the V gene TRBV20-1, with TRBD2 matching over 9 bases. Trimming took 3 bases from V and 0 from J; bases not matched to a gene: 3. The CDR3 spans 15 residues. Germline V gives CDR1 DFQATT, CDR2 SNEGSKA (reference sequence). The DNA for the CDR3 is TGCAGTGCTAGGATTAGCGGGGGCTCCTACAATGAGCAGTTCTTC. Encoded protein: CSARISGGSYNEQFF.

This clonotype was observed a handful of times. Here the CDR3 reads CASSQDRSNYGYTF. DNA of the CDR3: TGCGCCAGCAGCCAAGATCGGTCGAACTATGGCTACACCTTC. The V call is TRBV4-3, the J call TRBJ1-2, with no clear D. CDR1 and CDR2 from the germline V gene are LGHNA and YSLEER. The CDR3 spans 14 residues. V was trimmed by 0 bases and J by 2 bases, leaving 7 bases between them.

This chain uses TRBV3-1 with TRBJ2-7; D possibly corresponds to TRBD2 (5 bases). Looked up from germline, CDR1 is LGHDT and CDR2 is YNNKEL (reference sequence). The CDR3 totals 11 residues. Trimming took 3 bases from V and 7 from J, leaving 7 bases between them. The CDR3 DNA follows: TGTGCCAGCAGCCAGCCGGGGGAGCAGTACTTC. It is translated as CASSQPGEQYF.

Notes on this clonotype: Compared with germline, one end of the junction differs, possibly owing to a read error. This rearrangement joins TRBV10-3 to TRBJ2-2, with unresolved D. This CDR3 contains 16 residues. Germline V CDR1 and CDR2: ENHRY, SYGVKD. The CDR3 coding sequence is TGTGCCAGCAGTTACTTAGGGCGAACGAACACCGGGGAGCTGTTTTTT. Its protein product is CASSYLGRTNTGELFF.

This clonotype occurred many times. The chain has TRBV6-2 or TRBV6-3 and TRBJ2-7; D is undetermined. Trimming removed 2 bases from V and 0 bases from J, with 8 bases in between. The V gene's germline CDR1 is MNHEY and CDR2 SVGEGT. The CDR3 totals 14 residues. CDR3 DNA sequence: TGTGCCAGCAGTTACGACAAGAGCTCCTACGAGCAGTACTTC. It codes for CASSYDKSSYEQYF.

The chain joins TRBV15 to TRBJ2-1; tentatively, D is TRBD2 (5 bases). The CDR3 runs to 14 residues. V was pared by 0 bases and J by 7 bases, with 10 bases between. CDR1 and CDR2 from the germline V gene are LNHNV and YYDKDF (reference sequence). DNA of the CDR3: TGTGCCACCAGCAGAGATGTTACGGGGAATGAGCAGTTCTTC. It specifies CATSRDVTGNEQFF.

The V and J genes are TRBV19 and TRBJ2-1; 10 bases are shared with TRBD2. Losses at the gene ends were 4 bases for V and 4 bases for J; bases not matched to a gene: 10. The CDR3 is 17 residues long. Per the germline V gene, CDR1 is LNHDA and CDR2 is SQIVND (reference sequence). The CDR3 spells CASSRVIAGGSYNEQFF. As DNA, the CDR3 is TGTGCCAGTAGTAGGGTGATAGCGGGGGGCTCTTACAATGAGCAGTTCTTC.

CDR3 sequence (DNA): TGTGCCAGTAGTATAACTAGCGGGAGGGCCGGTGAGCAGTACTTC. Translated: CASSITSGRAGEQYF. The rearrangement uses TRBV19 and TRBJ2-7; 13 nucleotides line up with TRBD2. This CDR3 region has 15 residues. J lost 7 bases, V lost 2 bases, and 5 bases had no gene match. Per germline, CDR1 LNHDA and CDR2 SQIVND (reference sequence).

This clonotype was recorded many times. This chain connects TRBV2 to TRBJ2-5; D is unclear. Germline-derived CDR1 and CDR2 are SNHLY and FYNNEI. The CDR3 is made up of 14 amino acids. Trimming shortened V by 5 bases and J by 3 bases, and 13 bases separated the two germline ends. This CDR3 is CASSRMTVEETQYF. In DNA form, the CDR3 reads TGTGCCAGCAGTCGTATGACGGTCGAAGAGACCCAGTACTTC. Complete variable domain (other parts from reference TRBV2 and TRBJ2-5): EPEVTQTPSHQVTQMGQEVILRCVPISNHLYFYWYRQILGQKVEFLVSFYNNEISEKSEIFDDQFSVERPDGSNFTLKIRSTKLEDSAMYFCASSRMTVEETQYFGPGTRLLVL.

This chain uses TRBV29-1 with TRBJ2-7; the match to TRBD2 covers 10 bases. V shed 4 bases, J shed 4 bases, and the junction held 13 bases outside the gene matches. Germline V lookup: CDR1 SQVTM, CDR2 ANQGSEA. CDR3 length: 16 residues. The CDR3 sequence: CSVAHITGTSVYEQYF. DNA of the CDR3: TGCAGCGTTGCCCACATTACCGGGACTAGCGTATACGAGCAGTACTTC.

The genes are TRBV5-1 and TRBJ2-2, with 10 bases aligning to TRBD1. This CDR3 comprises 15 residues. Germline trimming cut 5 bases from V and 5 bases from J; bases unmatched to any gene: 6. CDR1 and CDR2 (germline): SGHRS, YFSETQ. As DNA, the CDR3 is TGCGCCAGCAGTTCCGGGACAGGGGTTACCGGGGAGCTGTTTTTT. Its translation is CASSSGTGVTGELFF.